The source of this TCR beta chain is a study of a mutant IDH1 vaccine in newly diagnosed glioma. General study results and limits: Pseudoprogression looked unconnected to shifts in top peripheral T cell clonotypes.

Germline lookup yields CDR1 PRHDT and CDR2 FYEKMQ (reference sequence). The CDR3 is 13 amino acids. V was cut by 6 bases and J by 3 bases, with 11 bases left in between. Time point noted: baseline, week 1 (first vaccination visit). Treatment noted: pre-vaccination baseline after standard-of-care therapy. Profiling relied on immunoSEQ multiplex PCR, and the TCRdb table lists in-frame clones only, not all of them. The sample includes 99,000 or so clones, over 85% of them seen just once. About this clone: Antigen specificity is unknown.

The receptor's source is a woman between 50 and 59 years old with glioma. This sequence joins TRBV13 and TRBJ1-2, with a tentative D call TRBD1 (5 bases). Sequencing was performed on PBMCs, taken from a glioma patient treated with radiotherapy, temozolomide or both. CDR3 sequence: CASRDGGDYGYTF. The CDR3 DNA reads as TGTGCCAGCAGGGACGGGGGGGACTATGGCTACACCTTC.